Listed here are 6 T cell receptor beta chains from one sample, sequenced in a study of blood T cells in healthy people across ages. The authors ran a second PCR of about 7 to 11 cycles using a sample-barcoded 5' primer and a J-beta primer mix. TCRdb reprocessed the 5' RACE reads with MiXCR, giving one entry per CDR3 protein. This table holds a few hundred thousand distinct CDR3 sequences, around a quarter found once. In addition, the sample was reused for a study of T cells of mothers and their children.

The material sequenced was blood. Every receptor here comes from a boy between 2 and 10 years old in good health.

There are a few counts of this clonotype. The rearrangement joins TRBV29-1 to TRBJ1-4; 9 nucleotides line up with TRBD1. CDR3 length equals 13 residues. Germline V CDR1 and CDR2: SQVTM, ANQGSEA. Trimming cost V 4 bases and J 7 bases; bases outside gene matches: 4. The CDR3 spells CSVAGTGSEKLFF. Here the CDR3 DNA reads TGCAGCGTTGCCGGGACAGGGAGTGAAAAACTGTTTTTT.

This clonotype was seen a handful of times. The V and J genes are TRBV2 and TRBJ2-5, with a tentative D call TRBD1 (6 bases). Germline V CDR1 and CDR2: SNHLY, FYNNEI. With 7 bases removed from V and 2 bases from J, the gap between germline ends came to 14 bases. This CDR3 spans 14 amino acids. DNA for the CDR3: TGTGCCAGCATTTCACAGGGACCTCAAGAGACCCAGTACTTC. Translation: CASISQGPQETQYF. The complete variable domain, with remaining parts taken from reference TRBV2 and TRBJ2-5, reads EPEVTQTPSHQVTQMGQEVILRCVPISNHLYFYWYRQILGQKVEFLVSFYNNEISEKSEIFDDQFSVERPDGSNFTLKIRSTKLEDSAMYFCASISQGPQETQYFGPGTRLLVL.

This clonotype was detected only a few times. The CDR3 nucleotides read TGTGCCAGCAGCAACTTGGATACGCAGTATTTT. Translation: CASSNLDTQYF. This chain links TRBV5-4 with TRBJ2-3; D gene unclear. Trimming took 4 bases from V and 6 from J, leaving 6 bases between them. The CDR3 is 11 residues long. Germline-derived CDR1 and CDR2 are SGHNT and YYREEE (reference sequence).

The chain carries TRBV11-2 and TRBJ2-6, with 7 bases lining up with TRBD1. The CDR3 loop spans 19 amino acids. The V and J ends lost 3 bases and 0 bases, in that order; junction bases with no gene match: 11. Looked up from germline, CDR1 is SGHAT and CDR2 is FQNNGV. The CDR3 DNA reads TGTGCCAGCAGCTTTAAGACCCGCACAGGGGTCTCTGGGGCCAACGTCCTGACTTTC. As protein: CASSFKTRTGVSGANVLTF. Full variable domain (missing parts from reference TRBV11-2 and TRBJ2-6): EAGVAQSPRYKIIEKRQSVAFWCNPISGHATLYWYQQILGQGPKLLIQFQNNGVVDDSQLPKDRFSAERLKGVDSTLKIQPAKLEDSAVYLCASSFKTRTGVSGANVLTFGAGSRLTVL.

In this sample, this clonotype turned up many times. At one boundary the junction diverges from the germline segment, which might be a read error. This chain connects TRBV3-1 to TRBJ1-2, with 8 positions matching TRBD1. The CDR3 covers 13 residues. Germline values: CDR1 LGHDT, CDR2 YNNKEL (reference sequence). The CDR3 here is CASSPGQGGGYTF. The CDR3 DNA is TGTGCCAGCAGCCCTGGACAGGGTGGTGGCTACACATTC.

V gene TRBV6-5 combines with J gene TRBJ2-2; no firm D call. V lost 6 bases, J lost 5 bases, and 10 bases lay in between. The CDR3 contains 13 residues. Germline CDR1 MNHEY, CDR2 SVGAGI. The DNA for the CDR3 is TGTGCCAGCAGGAGTACTCTGACCGGGGAGCTGTTTTTT. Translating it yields CASRSTLTGELFF.